The rows below give T cell receptor beta chains drawn from one sample of a study of blood T cell repertoires in COVID-19. The protocol was immunoSEQ multiplex PCR, while the TCRdb copy is restricted to in-frame clones and leaves out a portion. The repertoire includes about 250,000 clones, approximately 88% of them detected once, and 6.3% sits in the top ten. Sequencing was performed on peripheral blood. The receptor set was obtained from a woman aged 25 to 45 with COVID-19, enrolled during active disease. The CDR3 runs from the conserved cysteine through the conserved F or W. The D gene is left open where the match is weak. A clone size is listed for some rows: how often the clone was seen (once, few, many), or a class if it is expanded.

clone size | J gene | V gene | D gene | CDR3 protein | CDR3 DNA
- | TRBJ2-7 | TRBV7-9 | - | CASSPPESSYEQYF | TGTGCCAGCAGCCCCCCCGAGAGCTCCTACGAGCAGTACTTC
- | TRBJ1-2 | TRBV28 | - | CASSLVDYSGPNYGYTF | TGTGCCAGCAGTTTAGTTGATTATTCAGGGCCTAACTATGGCTACACCTTC
- | TRBJ2-5 | TRBV4-3 | TRBD2 | CASSQDVGGLAGQETQYF | TGCGCCAGCAGCCAAGATGTCGGGGGACTAGCGGGACAAGAGACCCAGTACTTC
- | TRBJ1-6 | TRBV9 | - | CASSVDSGFGGVSPLHF | TGTGCCAGCAGCGTAGATTCGGGTTTTGGGGGGGTCTCACCCCTCCACTTT
once | TRBJ2-6 | TRBV7-2 | - | CASSLGFPWGDSGANVLTF | TGTGCCAGCAGCTTAGGGTTCCCCTGGGGAGACTCTGGGGCCAACGTCCTGACTTTC
- | TRBJ2-2 | TRBV15 | TRBD2 | CATSRHLAGIPGELFF | TGTGCCACCAGCAGACATCTAGCGGGCATACCCGGGGAGCTGTTTTTT
few | TRBJ2-5 | TRBV7-2 | TRBD2 | CASSPLAGEWETQYF | TGTGCCAGCAGCCCACTAGCGGGGGAATGGGAGACCCAGTACTTC
many | TRBJ1-2 | TRBV4-2 | - | CASSQEEYSSYGYTF | TGTGCCAGCAGCCAAGAAGAATACAGCAGTTATGGCTACACCTTC
- | TRBJ2-7 | TRBV6-2/TRBV6-3 | - | CASSYSRGSYEQYF | TGTGCCAGCAGTTACTCGCGGGGCAGCTACGAGCAGTACTTC
- | TRBJ2-2 | TRBV12-5 | - | CATGQGYTGELFF | TGTGCTACCGGCCAGGGGTACACCGGGGAGCTGTTTTTT
- | TRBJ2-5 | TRBV6-2/TRBV6-3 | TRBD2 | CASSYLKRTSGQETQYF | TGTGCCAGCAGTTACTTGAAAAGGACTAGCGGCCAAGAGACCCAGTACTTC
- | TRBJ2-2 | TRBV6-5 | TRBD1 | CASSYSGQGNTGELFF | TGTGCCAGCAGTTACTCTGGACAGGGTAACACCGGGGAGCTGTTTTTT
- | TRBJ1-1 | TRBV7-9 | TRBD1 | CASSGTGPHAFF | TGTGCCAGCAGCGGGACAGGGCCCCATGCTTTCTTT
- | TRBJ1-2 | TRBV24-1 | - | CATRGEDGDGYTF | TGTGCCACCAGGGGGGAGGACGGGGATGGCTACACCTTC
- | TRBJ1-1 | TRBV19 | TRBD1 | CASSLLDRERAEAFF | TGTGCCAGTAGCCTACTTGACAGGGAGAGGGCTGAAGCTTTCTTT
- | TRBJ1-2 | TRBV5-5 | - | CASSFRPLGGNNPGYTF | TGTGCCAGCAGCTTCCGGCCCTTGGGGGGTAATAACCCTGGCTACACCTTC
- | TRBJ1-2 | TRBV2 | TRBD1 | CASSEGTGVGYTF | TGTGCCAGCAGTGAAGGGACAGGGGTTGGCTACACCTTC
- | TRBJ2-1 | TRBV6-2/TRBV6-3 | - | CASSHRDEQFF | TGTGCCAGCAGCCATCGGGATGAGCAGTTCTTC
- | TRBJ2-1 | TRBV6-2/TRBV6-3 | TRBD2 | CASSYVLAGPLEQFF | TGTGCCAGCAGTTACGTCCTAGCGGGGCCGCTGGAGCAGTTCTTC
- | TRBJ1-1 | TRBV7-9 | TRBD1 | CASSLRDREIEAFF | TGTGCCAGCAGCTTGAGGGACAGGGAGATTGAAGCTTTCTTT
- | TRBJ2-1 | TRBV4-2 | TRBD2 | CASSQDAGGYNEQFF | TGTGCCAGCAGCCAAGATGCGGGGGGTTACAATGAGCAGTTCTTC
- | TRBJ2-1 | TRBV7-7 | TRBD2 | CASSKGPRTSGTYNEQFF | TGTGCTAGCAGCAAAGGCCCCAGGACTAGCGGAACATACAATGAGCAGTTCTTC
- | TRBJ2-3 | TRBV13 | TRBD2 | CASSLVTSRRAGGPGDTQYF | TGTGCCAGCAGCTTAGTCACATCCCGAAGAGCGGGAGGGCCGGGAGATACGCAGTATTTT
- | TRBJ1-1 | TRBV27 | - | CASSKDRGLTEAFF | TGTGCCAGCAGTAAAGACAGAGGCCTCACTGAAGCTTTCTTT
once | TRBJ2-6 | TRBV24-1 | - | CATSTRFSGANVLTF | TGTGCCACCAGTACTAGATTCTCTGGGGCCAACGTCCTGACTTTC
- | TRBJ2-7 | TRBV10-1 | TRBD1 | CASTRSDRCSYEQYF | TGCGCCAGCACCCGCTCGGACAGGTGTTCCTACGAGCAGTACTTC
- | TRBJ1-3 | TRBV19 | - | CASTLPLAGLSGNTIYF | TGTGCCAGTACCCTACCCCTGGCAGGACTCTCTGGAAACACCATATATTTT
- | TRBJ1-5 | TRBV24-1 | TRBD1 | CATSDLDRDQPQHF | TGTGCCACCAGTGACCTAGACAGGGATCAGCCCCAGCATTTT
- | TRBJ2-1 | TRBV6-6 | TRBD1 | CASSTQGALGEQFF | TGTGCCAGCAGTACGCAGGGGGCTTTGGGTGAGCAGTTCTTC
- | TRBJ1-5 | TRBV7-9 | - | CASSSDRTLFSNQPQHF | TGTGCCAGCAGCTCCGACAGGACACTCTTTAGCAATCAGCCCCAGCATTTT
- | TRBJ2-1 | TRBV5-1 | TRBD1 | CASSLGQGAQGEQFF | TGCGCCAGCAGCTTGGGGCAGGGGGCGCAGGGTGAGCAGTTCTTC
- | TRBJ2-1 | TRBV6-5 | TRBD2 | CASSYSLANEQFF | TGTGCCAGCAGTTACTCACTAGCGAATGAGCAGTTCTTC
- | TRBJ2-5 | TRBV28 | TRBD2 | CASTSLARFQETQYF | TGTGCCAGCACCTCACTAGCGCGTTTTCAAGAGACCCAGTACTTC
- | TRBJ1-5 | TRBV28 | TRBD1 | CASSPIGTGGYQPQHF | TGTGCCAGCAGTCCTATAGGGACAGGGGGCTATCAGCCCCAGCATTTT
- | TRBJ1-1 | TRBV29-1 | - | CSGEAPELPGEAFF | TGCAGCGGCGAGGCCCCAGAGCTACCGGGTGAAGCTTTCTTT
few | TRBJ1-4 | TRBV2 | TRBD1 | CASSAQGVEEKLFF | TGTGCCAGCAGCGCACAGGGGGTAGAAGAAAAACTGTTTTTT
- | TRBJ2-1 | TRBV6-2/TRBV6-3 | TRBD1 | CASSYRNRGNEQFF | TGTGCCAGCAGTTACCGTAACAGGGGCAATGAGCAGTTCTTC
few | TRBJ2-2 | TRBV7-2 | - | CASSPNRDNTGELFF | TGTGCCAGCAGCCCAAACAGGGACAACACCGGGGAGCTGTTTTTT
- | TRBJ1-4 | TRBV5-1 | - | CASSPTATNEKLFF | TGCGCCAGCAGCCCGACAGCAACTAATGAAAAACTGTTTTTT
- | TRBJ1-5 | TRBV4-1 | - | CASSQTTGLNQPQHF | TGCGCCAGCAGCCAAACCACAGGGCTCAATCAGCCCCAGCATTTT
- | TRBJ1-5 | TRBV10-3 | - | CAISESRSQPQHF | TGTGCCATCAGTGAGTCGAGAAGTCAGCCCCAGCATTTT
- | TRBJ1-1 | TRBV5-1 | TRBD1 | CASGGGTGGTEAFF | TGCGCCAGCGGGGGAGGGACAGGGGGCACTGAAGCTTTCTTT
- | TRBJ1-5 | TRBV7-2 | - | CASSPSGTGLLQPQHF | TGTGCCAGCAGCCCGTCCGGGACTGGGCTTTTACAGCCCCAGCATTTT
- | TRBJ1-1 | TRBV25-1 | - | CASSDRGGRTEAFF | TGTGCCAGCAGTGATAGGGGGGGCCGAACTGAAGCTTTCTTT
- | TRBJ2-1 | TRBV7-8 | TRBD1 | CASSPRAGTGRGEQFF | TGTGCCAGCAGCCCGCGCGCCGGGACAGGGAGGGGTGAGCAGTTCTTC
- | TRBJ1-2 | TRBV28 | TRBD1 | CVSAFRTGGVYGYTF | TGTGTCTCCGCCTTTAGGACAGGGGGTGTCTATGGCTACACCTTC
- | TRBJ2-5 | TRBV24-1 | - | CATSDSSIGVRETQYF | TGTGCCACCAGTGATTCTAGTATCGGGGTTCGCGAGACCCAGTACTTC
- | TRBJ2-2 | TRBV3-1/TRBV3-2 | - | CASSQETRWGRENTGELFF | TGTGCCAGCAGCCAAGAGACTAGGTGGGGCAGAGAGAACACCGGGGAGCTGTTTTTT
- | TRBJ2-5 | TRBV5-4 | - | CASRHDRFRETQYF | TGTGCCAGCAGACATGACAGGTTTCGAGAGACCCAGTACTTC
- | TRBJ1-1 | TRBV29-1 | TRBD1 | CSVEHRQGSVASEAFF | TGCAGCGTTGAACACCGACAGGGTTCGGTAGCTAGTGAAGCTTTCTTT
- | TRBJ1-3 | TRBV12-3/TRBV12-4 | - | CASTSSYF | TGTGCCAGCACCTCCTCATATTTT
- | TRBJ1-4 | TRBV5-4 | TRBD1 | CASSPRGLEEKLFF | TGTGCCAGCAGCCCTAGGGGGCTGGAGGAAAAACTGTTTTTT
- | TRBJ1-6 | TRBV7-2 | - | CASSLDLQALHF | TGTGCCAGCAGCTTAGATCTCCAGGCCCTCCACTTT
- | TRBJ1-5 | TRBV19 | TRBD1 | CAGGQGDQPQHF | TGTGCCGGAGGACAGGGCGATCAGCCCCAGCATTTT
once | TRBJ1-2 | TRBV4-1 | - | CASSQDYRGQGYTF | TGCGCCAGCAGCCAAGATTACCGTGGGCAGGGCTACACCTTC
- | TRBJ1-6 | TRBV7-9 | TRBD1 | CASSSSETGESPLHF | TGTGCCAGCAGCTCATCCGAGACAGGGGAATCACCCCTCCACTTT
once | TRBJ2-1 | TRBV9 | TRBD2 | CASSVGAGGPYNEQFF | TGTGCCAGCAGCGTAGGAGCGGGGGGCCCCTACAATGAGCAGTTCTTC
- | TRBJ2-3 | TRBV7-9 | TRBD2 | CASISLAADTQYF | TGTGCCAGCATCAGCCTAGCGGCAGATACGCAGTATTTT
- | TRBJ1-4 | TRBV9 | - | CASSTPREEKLFF | TGTGCCAGCAGCACCCCGCGGGAAGAAAAACTGTTTTTT